The present entry profiles one T cell receptor beta chain with its context. This sample is part of a study of blood T cell repertoires in COVID-19. Study in general: The United States, Italy and Spain were the sources of the acute and convalescent COVID-19 samples. PBMCs, B-cell-depleted T cells, or T cells were the source of the cDNA or gDNA that made up the material.

Recovery meant two consecutive negative NP/OP PCR tests, professional clearance, or resolved symptoms. Germline V lookup: CDR1 SGDLS, CDR2 YYNGEE. Trimming cost V 4 bases and J 6 bases; bases outside gene matches: 9. The CDR3 is 15 residues long. Profiled with immunoSEQ multiplex PCR; TCRdb holds only in-frame clones, not every one. Here the sample spans some 340,000 clones, roughly 87% being singletons. This sequence joins TRBV9 and TRBJ2-1; 8 bases map to TRBD2. Input material: PBMCs or T cells enriched from blood (not recorded which). The origin of this receptor is a woman between 50 and 59 years old who had recovered from COVID-19. This CDR3 reads CASSPHAGGPNEQFF. For the CDR3, the DNA is TGTGCCAGCAGCCCCCACGCGGGGGGCCCCAATGAGCAGTTCTTC. The complete variable domain, with remaining parts taken from reference TRBV9 and TRBJ2-1, reads DSGVTQTPKHLITATGQRVTLRCSPRSGDLSVYWYQQSLDQGLQFLIQYYNGEERAKGNILERFSAQQFPDLHSELNLSSLELGDSALYFCASSPHAGGPNEQFFGPGTRLTVL.